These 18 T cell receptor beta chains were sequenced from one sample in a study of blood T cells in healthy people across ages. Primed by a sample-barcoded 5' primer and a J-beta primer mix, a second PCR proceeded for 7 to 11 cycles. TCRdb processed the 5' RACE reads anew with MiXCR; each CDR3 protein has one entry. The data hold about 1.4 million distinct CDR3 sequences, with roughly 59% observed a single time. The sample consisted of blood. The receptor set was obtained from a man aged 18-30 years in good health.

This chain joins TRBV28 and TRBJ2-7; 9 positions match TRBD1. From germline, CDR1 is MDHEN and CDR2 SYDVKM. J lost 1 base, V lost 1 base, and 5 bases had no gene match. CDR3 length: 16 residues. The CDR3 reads CASSLFSGQGSYEQYF. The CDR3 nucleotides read TGTGCCAGCAGTTTATTTTCCGGACAGGGGTCCTACGAGCAGTACTTC.

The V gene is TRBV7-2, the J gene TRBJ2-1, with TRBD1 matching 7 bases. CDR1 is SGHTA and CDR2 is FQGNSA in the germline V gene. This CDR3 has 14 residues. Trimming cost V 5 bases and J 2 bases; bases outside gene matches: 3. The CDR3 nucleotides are TGTGCCAGCAGCCGGGGACAGCCCTACAATGAGCAGTTCTTC. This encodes CASSRGQPYNEQFF.

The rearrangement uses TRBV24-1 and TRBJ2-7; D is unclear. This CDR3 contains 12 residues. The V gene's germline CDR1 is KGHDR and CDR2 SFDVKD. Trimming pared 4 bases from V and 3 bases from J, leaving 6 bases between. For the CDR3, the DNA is TGTGCCACCAGTGAATCAATCTACGAGCAGTACTTC. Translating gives CATSESIYEQYF.

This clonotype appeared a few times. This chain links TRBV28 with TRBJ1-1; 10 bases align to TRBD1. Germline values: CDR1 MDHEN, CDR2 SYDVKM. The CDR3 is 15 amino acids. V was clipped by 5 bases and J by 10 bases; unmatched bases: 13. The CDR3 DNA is TGTGCCAGCAGTCCTTTTACCGGGACAGGGGCAGGAGCTTTCTTT. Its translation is CASSPFTGTGAGAFF.

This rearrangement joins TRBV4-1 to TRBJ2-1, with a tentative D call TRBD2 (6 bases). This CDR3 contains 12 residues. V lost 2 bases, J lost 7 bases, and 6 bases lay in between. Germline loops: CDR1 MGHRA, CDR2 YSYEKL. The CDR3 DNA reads TGCGCCAGCAGCCAACTAGCGAATGAGCAGTTCTTC. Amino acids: CASSQLANEQFF.

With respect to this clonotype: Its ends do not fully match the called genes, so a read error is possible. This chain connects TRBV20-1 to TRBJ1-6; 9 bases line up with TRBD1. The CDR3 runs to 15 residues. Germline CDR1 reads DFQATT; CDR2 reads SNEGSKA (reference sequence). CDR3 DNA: TGCAGTGCTGCTACACAGGGGGCAGGCAATTCGCCCCTCCACTTT. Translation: CSAATQGAGNSPLHF.

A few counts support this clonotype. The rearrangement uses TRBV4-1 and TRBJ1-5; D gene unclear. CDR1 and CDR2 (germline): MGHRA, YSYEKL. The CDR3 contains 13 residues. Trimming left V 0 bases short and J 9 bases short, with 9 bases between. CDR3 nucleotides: TGCGCCAGCAGCCAAGACTTATCACCGCCCCAGCATTTT. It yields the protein CASSQDLSPPQHF.

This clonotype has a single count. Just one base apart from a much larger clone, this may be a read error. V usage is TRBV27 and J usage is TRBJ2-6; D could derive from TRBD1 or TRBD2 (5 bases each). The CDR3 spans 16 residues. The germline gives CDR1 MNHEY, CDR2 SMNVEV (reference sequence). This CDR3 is CASSAGEGSGADVLTF. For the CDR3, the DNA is TGTGCCAGCAGCGCGGGCGAGGGGTCTGGGGCCGACGTCCTGACTTTC.

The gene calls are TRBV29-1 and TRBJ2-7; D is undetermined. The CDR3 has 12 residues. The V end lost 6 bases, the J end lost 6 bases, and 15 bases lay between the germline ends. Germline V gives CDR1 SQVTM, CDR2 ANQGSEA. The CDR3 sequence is CSVKGSPFEQYF. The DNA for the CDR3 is TGCAGCGTGAAGGGCTCCCCCTTCGAGCAGTACTTC.

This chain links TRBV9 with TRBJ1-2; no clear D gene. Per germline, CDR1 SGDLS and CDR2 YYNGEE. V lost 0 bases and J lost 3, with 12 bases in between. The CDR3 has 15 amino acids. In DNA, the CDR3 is TGTGCCAGCAGCGTAGGCGGGCTGAGCTACTATGGCTACACCTTC. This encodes CASSVGGLSYYGYTF.

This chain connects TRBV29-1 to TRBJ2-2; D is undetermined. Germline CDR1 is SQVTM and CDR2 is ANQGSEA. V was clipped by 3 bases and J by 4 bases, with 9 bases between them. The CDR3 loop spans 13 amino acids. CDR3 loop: CSVDQRGTGELFF. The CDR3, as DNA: TGCAGCGTTGACCAGCGAGGCACCGGGGAGCTGTTTTTT.

The chain's CDR3 is CSASGATPAGQETQYF. CDR3 in DNA: TGCAGTGCTAGCGGGGCAACACCAGCGGGGCAAGAGACCCAGTACTTC. The rearrangement uses TRBV20-1 and TRBJ2-5, with TRBD2 identical over 7 bases. Germline V lookup: CDR1 DFQATT, CDR2 SNEGSKA (reference sequence). This CDR3 comprises 16 residues. J was trimmed by 2 bases and V by 3 bases; bases with no gene match: 12.

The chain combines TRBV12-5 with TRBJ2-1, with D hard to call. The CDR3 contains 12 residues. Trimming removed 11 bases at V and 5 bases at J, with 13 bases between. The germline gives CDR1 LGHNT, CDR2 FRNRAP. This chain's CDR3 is CAGSLENNEQFF. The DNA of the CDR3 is TGTGCTGGGTCGCTAGAAAACAATGAGCAGTTCTTC.

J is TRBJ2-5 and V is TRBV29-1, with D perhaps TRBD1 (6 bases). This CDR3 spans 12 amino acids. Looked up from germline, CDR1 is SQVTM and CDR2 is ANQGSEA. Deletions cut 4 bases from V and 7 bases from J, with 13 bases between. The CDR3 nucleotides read TGCAGCGTTGCAGTAGGGGGTGGGACCCAGTACTTC. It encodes CSVAVGGGTQYF.

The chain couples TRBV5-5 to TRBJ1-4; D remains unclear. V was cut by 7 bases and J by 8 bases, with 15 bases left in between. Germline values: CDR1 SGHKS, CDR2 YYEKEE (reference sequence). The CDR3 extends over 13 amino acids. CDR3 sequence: CASRPRSGEKLFF. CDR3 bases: TGTGCCAGCCGGCCCAGGTCCGGGGAAAAACTGTTTTTT.

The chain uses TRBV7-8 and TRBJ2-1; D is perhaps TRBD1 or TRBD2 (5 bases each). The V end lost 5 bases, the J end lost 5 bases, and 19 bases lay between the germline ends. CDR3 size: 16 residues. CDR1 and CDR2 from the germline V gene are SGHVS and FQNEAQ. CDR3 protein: CASSPEGAGSDNEQFF. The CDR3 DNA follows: TGTGCCAGCAGCCCCGAGGGTGCAGGGTCAGACAATGAGCAGTTCTTC.

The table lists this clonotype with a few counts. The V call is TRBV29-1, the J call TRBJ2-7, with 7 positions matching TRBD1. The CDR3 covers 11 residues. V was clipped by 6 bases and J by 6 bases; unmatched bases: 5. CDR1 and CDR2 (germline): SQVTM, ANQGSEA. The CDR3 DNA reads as TGCAGCGTGGTGACAGGGTTCGAGCAGTACTTC. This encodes CSVVTGFEQYF.

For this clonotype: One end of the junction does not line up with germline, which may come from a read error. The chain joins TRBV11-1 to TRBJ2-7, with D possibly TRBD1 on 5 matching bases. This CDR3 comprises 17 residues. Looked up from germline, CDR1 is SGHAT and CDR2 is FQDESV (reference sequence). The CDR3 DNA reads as TGTGCCAGCATCTTAGTGGGTCACAGGTGGACCTCCTACGAGCAGTACTTC. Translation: CASILVGHRWTSYEQYF.